This T cell receptor (beta chain) was sequenced for a study of blood T cell repertoires in COVID-19. In the study overall: Material from acute and convalescent COVID-19 was sourced from the United States, Italy and Spain. In each case, the material was cDNA or gDNA derived from T cells, B-cell-depleted T cells, or PBMCs.

How the authors handled the data: Estimation of nucleated cell counts was performed using reference gene primer amplification. TCRdb's copy holds only in-frame clones and misses some; the assay was immunoSEQ multiplex PCR. Clone size and V and J calls were adopted from that table, with D and trimming inferred from the DNA. The data contain 190,000 or so clones, 89% of them singletons. Sequencing used peripheral blood. This TCR was sampled from a man between 35 and 55 years old with acute or convalescent COVID-19.

This CDR3 reads CASSYNRGATGELFF. CDR3 in DNA: TGTGCCAGCAGTTATAACAGGGGAGCCACCGGGGAGCTGTTTTTT. The gene calls are TRBV6-5 and TRBJ2-2, with TRBD1 matching over 7 bases. The CDR3 consists of 15 residues. The V segment lost 3 bases and the J segment 4 bases; nucleotides outside the gene matches: 5. Germline V gene data show CDR1 as MNHEY and CDR2 as SVGAGI.